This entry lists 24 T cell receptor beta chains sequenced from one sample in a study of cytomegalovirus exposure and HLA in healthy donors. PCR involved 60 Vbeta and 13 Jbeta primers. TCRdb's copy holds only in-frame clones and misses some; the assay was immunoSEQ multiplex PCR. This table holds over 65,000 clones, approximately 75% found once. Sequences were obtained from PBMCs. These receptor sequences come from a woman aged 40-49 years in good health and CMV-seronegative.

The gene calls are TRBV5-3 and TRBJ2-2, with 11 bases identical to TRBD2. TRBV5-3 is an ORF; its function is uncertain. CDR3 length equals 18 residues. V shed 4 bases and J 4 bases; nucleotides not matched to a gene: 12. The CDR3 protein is CARSNASLLAGVTGELFF. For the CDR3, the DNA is TGTGCCAGAAGCAACGCCTCCTTACTAGCGGGAGTCACCGGGGAGCTGTTTTTT.

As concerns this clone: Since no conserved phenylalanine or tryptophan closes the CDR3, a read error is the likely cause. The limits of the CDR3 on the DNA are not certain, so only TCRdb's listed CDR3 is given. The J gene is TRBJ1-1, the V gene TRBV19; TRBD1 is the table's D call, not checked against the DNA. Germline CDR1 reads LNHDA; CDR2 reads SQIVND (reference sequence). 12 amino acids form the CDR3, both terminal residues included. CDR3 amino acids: CASSTRDRVFRL.

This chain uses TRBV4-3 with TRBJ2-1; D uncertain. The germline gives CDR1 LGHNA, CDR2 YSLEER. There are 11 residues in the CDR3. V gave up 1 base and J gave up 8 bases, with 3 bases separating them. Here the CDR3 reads CASSQGHEQFF. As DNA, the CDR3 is TGCGCCAGCAGCCAAGGGCATGAGCAGTTCTTC.

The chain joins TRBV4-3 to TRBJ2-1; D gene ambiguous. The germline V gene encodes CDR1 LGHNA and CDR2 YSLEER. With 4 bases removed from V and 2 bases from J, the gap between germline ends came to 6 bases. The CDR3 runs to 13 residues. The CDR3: CASSPTPYNEQFF. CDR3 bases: TGCGCCAGCAGCCCCACACCCTACAATGAGCAGTTCTTC.

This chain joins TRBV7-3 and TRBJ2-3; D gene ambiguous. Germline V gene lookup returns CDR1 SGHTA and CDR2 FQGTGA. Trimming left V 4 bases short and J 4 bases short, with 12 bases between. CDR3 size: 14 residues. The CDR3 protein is CASSSGSDADTQYF. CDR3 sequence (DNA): TGTGCCAGCAGCTCCGGGTCCGATGCAGATACGCAGTATTTT.

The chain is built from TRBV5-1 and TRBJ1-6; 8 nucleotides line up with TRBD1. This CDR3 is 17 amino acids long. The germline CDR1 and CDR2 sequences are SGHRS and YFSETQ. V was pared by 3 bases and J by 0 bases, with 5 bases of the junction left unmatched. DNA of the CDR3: TGCGCCAGCAGCTCGGGACAGGTCAGCTCCTATAATTCACCCCTCCACTTT. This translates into CASSSGQVSSYNSPLHF.

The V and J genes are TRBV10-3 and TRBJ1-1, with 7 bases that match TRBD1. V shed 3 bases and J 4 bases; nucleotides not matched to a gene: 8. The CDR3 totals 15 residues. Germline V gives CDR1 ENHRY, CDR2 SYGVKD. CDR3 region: CAISEGGAKVTEAFF. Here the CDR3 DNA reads TGTGCCATCAGTGAAGGGGGCGCCAAGGTCACTGAAGCTTTCTTT.

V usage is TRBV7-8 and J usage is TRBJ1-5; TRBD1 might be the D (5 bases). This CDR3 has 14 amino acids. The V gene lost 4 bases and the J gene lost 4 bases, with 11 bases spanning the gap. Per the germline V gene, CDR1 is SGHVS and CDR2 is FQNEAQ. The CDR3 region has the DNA TGTGCCAGCAGCTCAGACAGCGCTAATCAGCCCCAGCATTTT. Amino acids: CASSSDSANQPQHF.

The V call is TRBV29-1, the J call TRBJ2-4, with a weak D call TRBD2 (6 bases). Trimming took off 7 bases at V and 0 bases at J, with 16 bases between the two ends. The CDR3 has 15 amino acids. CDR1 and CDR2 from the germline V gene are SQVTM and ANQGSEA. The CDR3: CSAQTARGAKNIQYF. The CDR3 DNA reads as TGCAGCGCCCAAACGGCGCGGGGAGCCAAAAACATTCAGTACTTC.

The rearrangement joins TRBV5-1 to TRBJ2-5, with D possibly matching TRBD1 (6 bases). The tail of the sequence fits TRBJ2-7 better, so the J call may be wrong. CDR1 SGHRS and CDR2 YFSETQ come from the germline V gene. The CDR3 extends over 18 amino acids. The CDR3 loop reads CASSWTPTGPTRHYEQYF. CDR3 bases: TGCGCCAGCAGCTGGACCCCGACAGGACCTACACGTCACTACGAGCAGTACTTC.

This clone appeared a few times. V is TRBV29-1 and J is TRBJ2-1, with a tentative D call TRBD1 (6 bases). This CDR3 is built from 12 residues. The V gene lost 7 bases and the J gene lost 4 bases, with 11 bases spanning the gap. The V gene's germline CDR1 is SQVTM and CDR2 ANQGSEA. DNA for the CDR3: TGCAGCGCTGGACAGTCTTACAATGAGCAGTTCTTC. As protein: CSAGQSYNEQFF.

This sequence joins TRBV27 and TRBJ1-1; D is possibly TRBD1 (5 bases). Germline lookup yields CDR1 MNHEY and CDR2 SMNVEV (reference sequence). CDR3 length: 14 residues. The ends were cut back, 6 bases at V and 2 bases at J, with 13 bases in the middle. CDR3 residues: CASRQGVGNTEAFF. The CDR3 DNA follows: TGTGCCAGCAGGCAAGGGGTCGGAAACACTGAAGCTTTCTTT.

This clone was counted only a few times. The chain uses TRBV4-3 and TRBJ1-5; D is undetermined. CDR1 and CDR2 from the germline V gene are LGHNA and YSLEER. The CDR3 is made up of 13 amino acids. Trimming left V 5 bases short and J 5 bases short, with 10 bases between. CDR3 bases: TGCGCCAGCAGCAAAGGGCTCGATCAGCCCCAGCATTTT. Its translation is CASSKGLDQPQHF.

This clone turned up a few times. CDR3 protein: CAWSKGGYEQYF. The CDR3 bases are TGTGCCTGGAGTAAAGGCGGGTACGAGCAGTACTTC. The rearrangement links TRBV30 to TRBJ2-7; possibly TRBD2 for D (5 bases). The CDR3 is made up of 12 amino acids. Germline V gene data show CDR1 as GTSNPN and CDR2 as SVGIG (reference sequence). The V and J ends lost 2 bases and 4 bases respectively, with 9 bases between them. Using reference TRBV30 and TRBJ2-7 for the parts outside the CDR3, the full variable domain is SQTIHQWPATLVQPVGSPLSLECTVEGTSNPNLYWYRQAAGRGLQLLFYSVGIGQISSEVPQNLSASRPQDRQFILSSKKLLLSDSGFYLCAWSKGGYEQYFGPGTRLTVT.

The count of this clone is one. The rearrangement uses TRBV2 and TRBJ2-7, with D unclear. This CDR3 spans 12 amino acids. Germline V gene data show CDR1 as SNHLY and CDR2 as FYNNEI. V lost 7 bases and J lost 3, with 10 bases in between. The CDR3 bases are TGTGCCAGCACAGGCTTCTTCTACGAGCAGTACTTC. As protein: CASTGFFYEQYF.

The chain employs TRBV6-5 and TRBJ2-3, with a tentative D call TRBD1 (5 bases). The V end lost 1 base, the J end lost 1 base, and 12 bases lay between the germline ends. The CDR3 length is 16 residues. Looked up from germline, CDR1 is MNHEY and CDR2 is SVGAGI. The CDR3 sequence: CASSYLGQGGTDTQYF. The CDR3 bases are TGTGCCAGCAGTTACTTGGGGCAGGGCGGCACAGATACGCAGTATTTT.

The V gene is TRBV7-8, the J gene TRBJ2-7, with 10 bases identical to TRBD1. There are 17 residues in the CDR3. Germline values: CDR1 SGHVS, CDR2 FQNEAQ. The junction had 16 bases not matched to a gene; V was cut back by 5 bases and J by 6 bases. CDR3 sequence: CASSASGTGAVKGEQYF. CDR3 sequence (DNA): TGTGCCAGCAGCGCCTCCGGGACAGGGGCGGTTAAGGGCGAGCAGTACTTC.

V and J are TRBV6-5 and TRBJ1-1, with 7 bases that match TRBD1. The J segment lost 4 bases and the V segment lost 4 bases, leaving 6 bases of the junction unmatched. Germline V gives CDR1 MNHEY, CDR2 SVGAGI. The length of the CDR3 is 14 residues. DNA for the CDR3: TGTGCCAGCAGTTTAACAGGGGCGATCACTGAAGCTTTCTTT. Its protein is CASSLTGAITEAFF.

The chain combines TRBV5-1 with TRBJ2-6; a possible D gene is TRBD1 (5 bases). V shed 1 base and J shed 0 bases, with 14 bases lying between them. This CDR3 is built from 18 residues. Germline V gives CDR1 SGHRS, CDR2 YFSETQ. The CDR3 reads CASSLFQVGASGANVLTF. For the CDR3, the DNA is TGCGCCAGCAGCTTGTTTCAGGTAGGGGCCTCTGGGGCCAACGTCCTGACTTTC.

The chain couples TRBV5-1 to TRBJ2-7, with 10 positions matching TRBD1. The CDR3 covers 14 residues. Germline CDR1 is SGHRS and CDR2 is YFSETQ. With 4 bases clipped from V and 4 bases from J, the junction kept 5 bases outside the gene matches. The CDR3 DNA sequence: TGCGCCAGCAGCAGGACAGGGGGGGCTTACGAGCAGTACTTC. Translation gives CASSRTGGAYEQYF.

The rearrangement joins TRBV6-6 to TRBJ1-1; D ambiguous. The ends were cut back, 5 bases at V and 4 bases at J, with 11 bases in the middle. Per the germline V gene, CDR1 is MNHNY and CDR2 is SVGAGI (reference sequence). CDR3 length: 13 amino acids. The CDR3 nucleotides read TGTGCCAGCAGTCTACGGGAGGGCACTGAAGCTTTCTTT. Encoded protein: CASSLREGTEAFF.

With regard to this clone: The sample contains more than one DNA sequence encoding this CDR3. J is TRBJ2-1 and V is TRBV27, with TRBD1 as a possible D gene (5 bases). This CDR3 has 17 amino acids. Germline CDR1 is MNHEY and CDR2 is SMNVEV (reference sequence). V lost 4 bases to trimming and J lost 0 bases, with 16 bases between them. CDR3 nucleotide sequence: TGTGCCAGCAGTTACCTTTGGGGCCGTAGCTCCTACAATGAGCAGTTCTTC. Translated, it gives CASSYLWGRSSYNEQFF.

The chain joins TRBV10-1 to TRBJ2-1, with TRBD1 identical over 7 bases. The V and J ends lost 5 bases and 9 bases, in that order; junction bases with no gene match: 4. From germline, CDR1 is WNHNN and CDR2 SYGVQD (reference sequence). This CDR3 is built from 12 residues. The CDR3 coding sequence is TGCGCCAGCAGTAACAGGGGTGGTGAGCAGTTCTTC. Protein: CASSNRGGEQFF.

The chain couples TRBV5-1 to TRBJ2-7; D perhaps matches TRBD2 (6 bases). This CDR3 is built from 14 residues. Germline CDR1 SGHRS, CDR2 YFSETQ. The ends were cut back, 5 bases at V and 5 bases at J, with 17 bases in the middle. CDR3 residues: CASRIVGTSDEQYF. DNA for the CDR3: TGCGCCAGCAGGATTGTGGGGACTTCCGACGAGCAGTACTTC.